The 6 T cell receptor beta chains below come from one sample, sequenced in a study of technical replicates of blood from several donors. Clones were read by immunoSEQ multiplex PCR, and TCRdb kept only the in-frame ones, dropping some. The sample holds 90,000 to 100,000 clones, less than 95% seen once. Sequencing was performed on T cells isolated from PBMCs. The source of these receptors is a human donor in good health.

V is TRBV28 and J is TRBJ2-3; the D is unclear. The germline V gene encodes CDR1 MDHEN and CDR2 SYDVKM. The CDR3 contains 14 residues. Trimming left V 5 bases short and J 4 bases short, with 13 bases between. This chain's CDR3 is CASSTINIADTQYF. CDR3 nucleotide sequence: TGTGCCAGCAGTACGATAAATATAGCAGATACGCAGTATTTT.

The chain recombines TRBV7-2 with TRBJ2-1; 7 bases align to TRBD2. V was clipped by 5 bases and J by 7 bases; unmatched bases: 17. The CDR3 is 17 amino acids. The germline V gene has CDR1 SGHTA and CDR2 FQGNSA. CDR3 region: CASSLRLGGRSRNEQFF. In DNA form, the CDR3 reads TGTGCCAGCAGCCTAAGATTGGGCGGGAGATCTAGGAATGAGCAGTTCTTC.

J is TRBJ2-3 and V is TRBV9; 9 bases are shared with TRBD1. This CDR3 spans 15 amino acids. From germline, CDR1 is SGDLS and CDR2 YYNGEE. The trim removed 4 bases at V and 2 bases at J, leaving 5 bases unmatched. CDR3 DNA: TGTGCCAGCAGCCCACAGGGGGCCCCCACAGATACGCAGTATTTT. Its protein product is CASSPQGAPTDTQYF. Drawing the rest from reference TRBV9 and TRBJ2-3, the complete variable domain is DSGVTQTPKHLITATGQRVTLRCSPRSGDLSVYWYQQSLDQGLQFLIQYYNGEERAKGNILERFSAQQFPDLHSELNLSSLELGDSALYFCASSPQGAPTDTQYFGPGTRLTVL.

This clone was counted a single time. CDR3 in amino acids: CASTKGLAGDNEQFF. CDR3 bases: TGCGCCAGCACAAAGGGACTAGCGGGGGACAATGAGCAGTTCTTC. This chain connects TRBV4-1 to TRBJ2-1; TRBD2 agrees at 14 bases. J lost 5 bases, V lost 7 bases, and 4 bases had no gene match. The CDR3 is made up of 15 amino acids. Germline V gene sequence: CDR1 MGHRA, CDR2 YSYEKL.

V gene TRBV27 combines with J gene TRBJ2-7; 10 nucleotides agree with TRBD2. The J segment lost 1 base and the V segment lost 6 bases, leaving 9 bases of the junction unmatched. The V gene's germline CDR1 is MNHEY and CDR2 SMNVEV (reference sequence). The CDR3 loop spans 16 amino acids. The CDR3 coding sequence is TGTGCCAGCAGGACAAGGCTAGCGGGAGCTTCCTACGAGCAGTACTTC. Translating gives CASRTRLAGASYEQYF.

This chain links TRBV9 with TRBJ2-2; 9 bases line up with TRBD2. The CDR3 is 13 amino acids. Germline loops: CDR1 SGDLS, CDR2 YYNGEE. Trimming took 2 bases from V and 13 from J; bases not matched to a gene: 6. For the CDR3, the DNA is TGTGCCAGCAGCGTTGGACCACTAGCGGGGCTGTTTTTT. This encodes CASSVGPLAGLFF.